The present T cell receptor beta chain was sequenced within a study of graft-versus-host responses after intestinal transplantation. For the study at large: Each recipient received anti-thymocyte globulin induction, then tacrolimus and steroids for approximately 3 years.

There are a few counts of this clone. Libraries were prepared by immunoSEQ multiplex PCR; TCRdb keeps only in-frame clonotypes and omits some of them. Of about 12,000 clones detected, around 30% appear once; the ten largest clones hold more than 2.5%. The ends were cut back, 6 bases at V and 6 bases at J, with 15 bases in the middle. Germline CDR1 is MNHEY and CDR2 is SMNVEV (reference sequence). This CDR3 spans 14 amino acids. Responders (approximately 200,000, CFSE-labeled) met approximately 200,000 stimulators that were irradiated and violet-dye-labeled. The sample consisted of alloreactive CD8+ T cells from a mixed lymphocyte reaction culture, taken before intestinal transplant. Indicated subset: CFSE-low proliferating T cells sorted from roughly six-day pre-transplant mixed lymphocyte reaction (GvH or HvG direction). This clonotype was sampled from a human patient who received an intestinal transplant. The chain carries TRBV27 and TRBJ2-1; TRBD1 might be the D (5 bases). The CDR3 bases are TGTGCCAGCAGAGACTCTGGGGCTTTCAATGAGCAGTTCTTC. Its translation is CASRDSGAFNEQFF.